This T cell receptor (beta chain) originates from a study of immune characterization of retroperitoneal liposarcoma. V shed 6 bases and J 3 bases; nucleotides not matched to a gene: 8. CDR1 MNHEY and CDR2 SVGAGI come from the germline V gene. This CDR3 comprises 15 residues. Via MiXCR, TCRdb re-called the PCR reads, giving one row per CDR3 protein. The repertoire holds 6,500 to 7,500 distinct CDR3 sequences, less than 30% seen once, with about a quarter in the top ten. The sample was tumor tissue. V is TRBV6-5 and J is TRBJ2-7; 10 positions match TRBD1. The TCR sequence derives from a female donor with retroperitoneal liposarcoma. CDR3 sequence (DNA): TGTGCCAGCAGCTCTCGGGGGACAGGGGTCTACGAGCAGTACTTC. It yields the protein CASSSRGTGVYEQYF.